The 28 T cell receptor beta chains listed next were all sequenced from one sample in a study of regulatory T cells in long-lasting Graves disease (dated by TCRdb to about 2021). Library preparation employed multiplex PCR. Sequencing instrument: Illumina HiSeq 4000. CDR3 regions were amplified by Arm-PCR with iRepertoire HTBI primers to construct TCR beta libraries. TCRdb ran its own pipeline on the public reads, namely fastp trimming at Q25 and MiXCR clone calling, and kept in-frame beta chains. Each CDR3 protein appears once, grouped with its most common genes and DNA. This sample gives hundreds of thousands of distinct CDR3 sequences in total; about 16% of them show up just once. 20% to 25% of the sample lies in the top ten. The time point label, read with the paper, signifies: newly diagnosed GD, antithyroid drugs for less than 3 months. For both TCR sequencing and RNA sequencing, RNA was extracted from PBMCs using TRIzol.

This sample also belongs to another study, concerning T cells in Graves' hyperthyroidism and ophthalmopathy.

Specimen: peripheral blood mononuclear cells (PBMCs), collected at new diagnosis, from a patient treated with antithyroid drugs. Receptors originate from a woman aged 35 to 59 with Graves disease. Donor details come from another sample of the same person, matched by shared clones.

This clonotype occurred a few times. The gene calls are TRBV15 and TRBJ2-3; TRBD2 aligns across 9 bases. In germline, CDR1 is LNHNV, CDR2 YYDKDF (reference sequence). V lost 5 bases, J lost 4 bases, and 7 bases stayed unmatched. The CDR3 contains 15 residues. The CDR3 DNA sequence: TGTGCCACCAGCTATGGAGGCGGGAGGGCAGATACGCAGTATTTT. Encoded protein: CATSYGGGRADTQYF.

This clonotype was seen a few times. The V and J genes are TRBV6-1 and TRBJ1-2, with D hard to call. CDR3 length: 15 amino acids. V was clipped by 6 bases and J by 3 bases, with 17 bases between them. Germline CDR1 is MNHNS and CDR2 is SASEGT. Here the CDR3 DNA reads TGTGCCAGCAGCCGCTCTGTAGACGGAGACTATGGCTACACCTTC. This gives the protein CASSRSVDGDYGYTF.

Ten or more counts support this clonotype. This chain joins TRBV7-6 and TRBJ2-7; 7 bases are a match to TRBD1. Losses at the gene ends were 3 bases for V and 4 bases for J; bases not matched to a gene: 6. The germline V gene encodes CDR1 SGHVS and CDR2 FNYEAQ. The CDR3 has 14 residues. This chain's CDR3 is CASSFRDSNYEQYF. In DNA, the CDR3 is TGTGCCAGCAGCTTCCGGGACAGTAATTACGAGCAGTACTTC.

V gene TRBV9 combines with J gene TRBJ2-1; D possibly corresponds to TRBD2 (5 bases). The CDR3 runs 16 residues. The germline CDR1 and CDR2 sequences are SGDLS and YYNGEE. V lost 4 bases, J lost 9 bases, and 23 bases lay in between. For the CDR3, the DNA is TGTGCCAGCAGCCCTGGACTCCTGACTCTCACGGGTGAGCAGTTCTTC. Its protein is CASSPGLLTLTGEQFF.

CDR3 sequence: CASSPWVLNTEAFF. The CDR3 nucleotides are TGTGCCAGCAGTCCGTGGGTTTTGAACACTGAAGCTTTCTTT. The rearrangement links TRBV28 to TRBJ1-1; D uncertain. The CDR3 is 14 residues long. The V gene lost 5 bases and the J gene lost 0 bases, with 10 bases spanning the gap. Germline V gives CDR1 MDHEN, CDR2 SYDVKM.

This clonotype was counted many times. The chain combines TRBV2 with TRBJ2-7; D unresolved. Germline CDR1 reads SNHLY; CDR2 reads FYNNEI. The CDR3 is 12 residues long. V dropped 7 bases and J dropped 4 bases, with 11 bases sitting between them. DNA for the CDR3: TGTGCCAGCAACCAGCTGAAGTACGAGCAGTACTTC. Residues: CASNQLKYEQYF.

In its sample, this clonotype was seen once. A much larger clonotype is one base distant, so this may be a read error. CDR3 residues: CASSPEDSSTNEKLFF. The CDR3 DNA is TGTGCCAGCAGTCCCGAAGATTCCTCCACTAATGAAAAACTGTTTTTT. V gene TRBV28 combines with J gene TRBJ1-4; D is unresolved. The CDR3 is 16 residues long. In germline, CDR1 is MDHEN, CDR2 SYDVKM. V lost 5 bases and J 2 bases, leaving 15 bases between the germline ends.

The genes are TRBV12-3 or TRBV12-4 and TRBJ1-1; maybe TRBD1 (6 bases). This CDR3 region has 13 residues. The V end lost 5 bases, the J end lost 3 bases, and 10 bases lay between the germline ends. The CDR3 DNA follows: TGTGCCAGCAGTAGAGGGGGGTACACTGAAGCTTTCTTT. It translates to CASSRGGYTEAFF.

The V call is TRBV7-3, the J call TRBJ2-1; 7 bases align to TRBD2. J was trimmed by 4 bases and V by 6 bases; bases with no gene match: 3. CDR1 SGHTA and CDR2 FQGTGA come from the germline V gene. The CDR3 consists of 13 residues. The CDR3 sequence: CASSRGLYNEQFF. CDR3 DNA: TGTGCCAGCAGTCGGGGACTATACAATGAGCAGTTCTTC.

This clonotype was found many times. The chain has TRBV24-1 and TRBJ1-1; D might be TRBD1 (5 bases). The CDR3 is made up of 15 amino acids. Germline CDR1 is KGHDR and CDR2 is SFDVKD. Trimming took 4 bases from V and 1 from J, leaving 12 bases between them. The DNA of the CDR3 is TGTGCCACCAGTGACCCGTCCGGGGGGAACACTGAAGCTTTCTTT. Translated: CATSDPSGGNTEAFF.

The V and J genes are TRBV12-3 or TRBV12-4 and TRBJ1-5; TRBD1 is a possible D gene (5 bases). With 5 bases removed from V and 0 bases from J, the gap between germline ends came to 11 bases. The CDR3 totals 15 residues. The CDR3 nucleotides read TGTGCCAGCAGTGGGGGGGGGGTTAGCAATCAGCCCCAGCATTTT. Its translation: CASSGGGVSNQPQHF.

This clonotype has a handful of counts. V and J are TRBV28 and TRBJ1-1; D possibly corresponds to TRBD1 (5 bases). Between the trimmed V and J ends, which lost 6 bases and 6 bases, there was a span of 14 bases. This CDR3 comprises 13 residues. The germline V gene encodes CDR1 MDHEN and CDR2 SYDVKM. As DNA, the CDR3 is TGTGCCAGCAGGCAAGGGGCGGATCCTGAAGCTTTCTTT. This sequence encodes CASRQGADPEAFF.

The rearrangement uses TRBV19 and TRBJ2-1; 11 bases align to TRBD2. CDR1 is LNHDA and CDR2 is SQIVND in the germline V gene (reference sequence). The CDR3 length is 15 residues. With V trimmed by 3 bases and J by 4 bases, 2 bases remained unmatched. This chain's CDR3 is CASSMGLAVYNEQFF. The CDR3 DNA follows: TGTGCCAGTAGTATGGGACTAGCGGTTTACAATGAGCAGTTCTTC.

This clonotype has a count of ten or more. The chain is built from TRBV6-2 or TRBV6-3 and TRBJ1-2, with D uncertain. Per germline, CDR1 MNHEY and CDR2 SVGEGT. The CDR3 totals 11 residues. V gave up 6 bases and J gave up 6 bases, with 8 bases separating them. The CDR3 protein is CASRNFDGYTF. The CDR3, as DNA: TGTGCCAGCAGGAACTTTGATGGCTACACCTTC.

This clonotype has ten or more counts. V usage is TRBV19 and J usage is TRBJ2-3, with a weak D call TRBD1 (5 bases). The germline CDR1 and CDR2 sequences are LNHDA and SQIVND (reference sequence). The CDR3 is 16 amino acids. Trimming cost V 4 bases and J 0 bases, with 14 bases left between them. The CDR3 sequence: CASSRPGIASTDTQYF. CDR3 DNA: TGTGCCAGTAGTAGACCAGGGATAGCTAGCACAGATACGCAGTATTTT.

The V and J genes are TRBV6-1 and TRBJ1-1; D perhaps matches TRBD1 (5 bases). The germline gives CDR1 MNHNS, CDR2 SASEGT. The germline V and J ends were trimmed by 7 bases and 5 bases, with 14 bases remaining between them. The CDR3 is 13 amino acids. CDR3 residues: CASIRGSGTEAFF. CDR3 DNA: TGTGCCAGCATTAGGGGCTCGGGTACTGAAGCTTTCTTT.

In its sample, this clonotype was seen many times. The chain employs TRBV27 and TRBJ2-7; 7 bases align to TRBD1. J was trimmed by 5 bases and V by 5 bases; bases with no gene match: 9. The CDR3 totals 14 residues. Per the germline V gene, CDR1 is MNHEY and CDR2 is SMNVEV (reference sequence). The CDR3 nucleotides read TGTGCCAGCAGTGTCCTACACACAGGGGACGAGCAGTACTTC. Its protein is CASSVLHTGDEQYF.

This clonotype occurred many times. This chain joins TRBV6-1 and TRBJ1-3, with D unresolved. This CDR3 has 15 amino acids. V lost 0 bases and J 1 base, leaving 7 bases between the germline ends. The germline V gene has CDR1 MNHNS and CDR2 SASEGT. The CDR3 protein is CASSEALQSGNTIYF. The CDR3, as DNA: TGTGCCAGCAGTGAAGCGCTACAGTCTGGAAACACCATATATTTT.

This clonotype came up a few times. The J gene is TRBJ1-4, the V gene TRBV6-2 or TRBV6-3; 7 bases fit TRBD1. This CDR3 has 15 amino acids. Trimming removed 4 bases from V and 4 bases from J; junction bases left unmatched: 6. Germline lookup yields CDR1 MNHEY and CDR2 SVGEGT. The CDR3 nucleotides are TGTGCCAGCAGTTTCCGACAGGGAGTTAATGAAAAACTGTTTTTT. It yields the protein CASSFRQGVNEKLFF.

The chain combines TRBV9 with TRBJ1-3; D ambiguous. CDR1 SGDLS and CDR2 YYNGEE come from the germline V gene. The V end lost 0 bases, the J end lost 8 bases, and 12 bases lay between the germline ends. This CDR3 has 14 residues. The CDR3 sequence is CASSVVPGMDTIYF. The CDR3, as DNA: TGTGCCAGCAGCGTAGTGCCGGGGATGGACACCATATATTTT. The full variable domain, completed using reference TRBV9 and TRBJ1-3, is DSGVTQTPKHLITATGQRVTLRCSPRSGDLSVYWYQQSLDQGLQFLIQYYNGEERAKGNILERFSAQQFPDLHSELNLSSLELGDSALYFCASSVVPGMDTIYFGEGSWLTVV.

In its sample, this clonotype was seen many times. The gene calls are TRBV20-1 and TRBJ1-1; D gene ambiguous. Germline values: CDR1 DFQATT, CDR2 SNEGSKA (reference sequence). Trimming shortened V by 5 bases and J by 5 bases, and 9 bases separated the two germline ends. The CDR3 is made up of 11 amino acids. CDR3 sequence: CSALVGTEAFF. The CDR3 DNA sequence: TGCAGTGCTCTAGTGGGGACTGAAGCTTTCTTT.

The V gene is TRBV2, the J gene TRBJ2-7; 10 bases are shared with TRBD2. The V gene's germline CDR1 is SNHLY and CDR2 FYNNEI. The ends lost 4 bases at V and 3 bases at J; junction bases unmatched: 18. CDR3 length equals 19 residues. DNA of the CDR3: TGTGCCAGCAGTGGGCCTGAGGAGCGGGGGGGGACAGGAGACTACGAGCAGTACTTC. Protein sequence: CASSGPEERGGTGDYEQYF.

This clonotype was recorded at least ten times. The V gene is TRBV5-6, the J gene TRBJ2-5; D may correspond to TRBD1 or TRBD2 (6 bases each). This CDR3 contains 16 residues. V was pared by 0 bases and J by 2 bases, with 14 bases between. The germline V gene encodes CDR1 SGHDT and CDR2 YYEEEE. The DNA for the CDR3 is TGTGCCAGCAGCTTGGCCGCTGGGGGGCGGCAAGAGACCCAGTACTTC. It yields the protein CASSLAAGGRQETQYF.

This clonotype was recorded a few times. The chain combines TRBV3-1 with TRBJ2-1, with D possibly TRBD1 on 5 matching bases. V lost 0 bases, J lost 6 bases, and 12 bases lay in between. CDR3 size: 15 residues. The germline gives CDR1 LGHDT, CDR2 YNNKEL (reference sequence). CDR3 in DNA: TGTGCCAGCAGCCAAGAGGGTCCTAGGGGCAATGAGCAGTTCTTC. Protein: CASSQEGPRGNEQFF.

This clonotype was found many times. This sequence joins TRBV6-1 and TRBJ2-7; D uncertain. Per germline, CDR1 MNHNS and CDR2 SASEGT. This CDR3 region has 16 residues. Trimming took 0 bases from V and 5 from J, leaving 17 bases between them. CDR3 nucleotides: TGTGCCAGCAGTGAAGCTGGGGTCGGTCCGAAAAACGAGCAGTACTTC. Its translation: CASSEAGVGPKNEQYF.

The genes are TRBV20-1 and TRBJ1-4, with no clear D. The V end lost 1 base, the J end lost 0 bases, and 9 bases lay between the germline ends. Germline V lookup: CDR1 DFQATT, CDR2 SNEGSKA (reference sequence). The CDR3 length is 15 residues. The CDR3 here is CSARVGLATNEKLFF. The CDR3 nucleotides are TGCAGTGCTAGAGTAGGGCTCGCAACTAATGAAAAACTGTTTTTT.

The genes are TRBV4-2 and TRBJ2-3, with TRBD2 identical over 10 bases. The CDR3 is 16 residues long. V lost 0 bases to trimming and J lost 7 bases; unmatched junction nucleotides: 7. Germline assignment: CDR1 LGHNA and CDR2 YNFKEQ. Written as DNA, the CDR3 is TGTGCCAGCAGCCAAGATCAAGCGGGGGGGCCGAATACGCAGTATTTT. Its translation: CASSQDQAGGPNTQYF.

This clonotype showed up many times. The chain has TRBV2 and TRBJ2-1; D unresolved. Germline V CDR1 and CDR2: SNHLY, FYNNEI. The ends were cut back, 4 bases at V and 6 bases at J, with 13 bases in the middle. The CDR3 totals 14 residues. The CDR3 region has the DNA TGTGCCAGCAGTGTCGGGCTTTTAATCAATGAGCAGTTCTTC. Protein product: CASSVGLLINEQFF.